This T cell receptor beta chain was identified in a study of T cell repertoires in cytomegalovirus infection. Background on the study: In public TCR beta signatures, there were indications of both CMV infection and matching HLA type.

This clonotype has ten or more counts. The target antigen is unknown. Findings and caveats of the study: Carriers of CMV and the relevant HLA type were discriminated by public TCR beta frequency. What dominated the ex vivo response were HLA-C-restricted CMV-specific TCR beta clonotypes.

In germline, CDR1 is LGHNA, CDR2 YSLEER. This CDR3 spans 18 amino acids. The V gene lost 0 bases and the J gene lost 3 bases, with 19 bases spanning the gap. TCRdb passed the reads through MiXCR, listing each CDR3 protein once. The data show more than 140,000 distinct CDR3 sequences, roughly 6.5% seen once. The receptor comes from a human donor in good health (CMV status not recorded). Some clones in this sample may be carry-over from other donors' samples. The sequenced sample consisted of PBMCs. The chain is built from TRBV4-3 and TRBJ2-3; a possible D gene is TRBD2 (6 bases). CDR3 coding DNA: TGCGCCAGCAGCCAAGATTTCGGAGGGCGCTTATCAACAGATACGCAGTATTTT. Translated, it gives CASSQDFGGRLSTDTQYF.